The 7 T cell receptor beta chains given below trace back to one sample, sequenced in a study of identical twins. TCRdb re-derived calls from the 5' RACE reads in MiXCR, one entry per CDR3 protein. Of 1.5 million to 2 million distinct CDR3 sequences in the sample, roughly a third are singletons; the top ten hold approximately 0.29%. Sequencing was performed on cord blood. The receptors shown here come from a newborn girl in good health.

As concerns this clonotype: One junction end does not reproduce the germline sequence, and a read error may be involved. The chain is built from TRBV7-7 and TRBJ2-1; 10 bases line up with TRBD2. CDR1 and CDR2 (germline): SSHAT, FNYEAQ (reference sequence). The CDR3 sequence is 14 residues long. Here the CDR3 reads CASSPTTSGNEQFF. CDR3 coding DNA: TGTGCTAGCAGCCCCACGACTAGCGGGAATGAGCAGTTCTTC.

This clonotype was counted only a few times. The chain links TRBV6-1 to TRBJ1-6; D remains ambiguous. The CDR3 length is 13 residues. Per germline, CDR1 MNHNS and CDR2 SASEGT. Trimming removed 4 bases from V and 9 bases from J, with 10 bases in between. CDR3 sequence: CASSGMLGSPLHF. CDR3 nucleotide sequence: TGTGCCAGCAGTGGGATGCTCGGTTCACCCCTCCACTTT.

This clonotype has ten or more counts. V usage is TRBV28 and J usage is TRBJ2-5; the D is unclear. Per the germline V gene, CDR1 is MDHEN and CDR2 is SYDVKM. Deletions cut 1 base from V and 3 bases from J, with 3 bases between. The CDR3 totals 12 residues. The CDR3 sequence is CASSLSKETQYF. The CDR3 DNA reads TGTGCCAGCAGTTTATCTAAAGAGACCCAGTACTTC.

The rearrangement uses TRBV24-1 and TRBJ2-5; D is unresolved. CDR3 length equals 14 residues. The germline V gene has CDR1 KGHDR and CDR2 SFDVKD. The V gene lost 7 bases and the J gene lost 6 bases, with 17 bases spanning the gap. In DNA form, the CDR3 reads TGTGCCACCAGAGTCGGCATGGTGAAGAAGACCCAGTACTTC. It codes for CATRVGMVKKTQYF.

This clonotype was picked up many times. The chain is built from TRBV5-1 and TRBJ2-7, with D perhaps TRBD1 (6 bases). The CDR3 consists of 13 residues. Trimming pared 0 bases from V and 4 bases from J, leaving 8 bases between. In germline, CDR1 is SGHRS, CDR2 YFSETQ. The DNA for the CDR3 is TGCGCCAGCAGCTTGGCTACAGGGTACGAGCAGTACTTC. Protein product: CASSLATGYEQYF.

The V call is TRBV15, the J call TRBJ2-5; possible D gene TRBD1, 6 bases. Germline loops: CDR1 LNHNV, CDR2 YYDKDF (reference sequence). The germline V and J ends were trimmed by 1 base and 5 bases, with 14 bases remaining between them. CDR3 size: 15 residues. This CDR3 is CATSRVLDRMETQYF. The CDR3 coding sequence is TGTGCCACCAGCAGAGTTCTAGACAGGATGGAGACCCAGTACTTC.

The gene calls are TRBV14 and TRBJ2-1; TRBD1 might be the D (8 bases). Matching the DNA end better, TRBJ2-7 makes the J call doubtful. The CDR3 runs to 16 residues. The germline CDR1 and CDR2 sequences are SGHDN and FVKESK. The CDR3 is CASSPWTGRAFNEQYF. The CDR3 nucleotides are TGTGCCAGCAGCCCCTGGACAGGGAGGGCATTCAATGAGCAGTACTTC.